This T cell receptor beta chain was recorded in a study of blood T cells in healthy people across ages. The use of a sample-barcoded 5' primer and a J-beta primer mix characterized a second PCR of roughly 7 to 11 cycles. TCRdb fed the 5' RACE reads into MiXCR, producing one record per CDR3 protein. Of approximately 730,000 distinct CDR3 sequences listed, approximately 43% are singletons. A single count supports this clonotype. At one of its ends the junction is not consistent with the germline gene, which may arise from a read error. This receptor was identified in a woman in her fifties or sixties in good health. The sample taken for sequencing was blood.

DNA for the CDR3: TGTGCCAGCACTCCCCCTGGGGCCGGCTATGGCCACACCTTC. It is translated as CASTPPGAGYGHTF. V gene TRBV12-3 or TRBV12-4 combines with J gene TRBJ1-2, with a possible D match to TRBD1 (5 bases). This CDR3 is built from 14 residues.